This T cell receptor beta chain was profiled in a study of T-cell reconstitution after alpha-beta-depleted transplantation in children. Preparation of the TCRbeta library involved a method that used unique molecular identifiers. TCRdb reprocessed the PCR reads via MiXCR and lists one record per CDR3 protein. The data hold about 460,000 distinct CDR3 sequences, with roughly an eighth observed a single time. Sequencing was performed on PBMCs from the stem cell graft donor, taken from the stem cell graft. The sequence derives from a human donor who donated a stem cell graft to a child with combined immunodeficiency.

The CDR3 sequence is CASSLGPPGQGNEKLFF. CDR3 nucleotide sequence: TGTGCCAGCAGCTTAGGGCCACCGGGACAGGGTAATGAAAAACTGTTTTTT. V usage is TRBV11-2 and J usage is TRBJ1-4, with 9 bases that match TRBD1. CDR1 and CDR2 from the germline V gene are SGHAT and FQNNGV. The V gene end was trimmed by 1 base and the J gene end by 4 bases; junction bases not matched to a gene: 7. The length of the CDR3 is 17 residues. Variable domain in full (rest from reference TRBV11-2 and TRBJ1-4): EAGVAQSPRYKIIEKRQSVAFWCNPISGHATLYWYQQILGQGPKLLIQFQNNGVVDDSQLPKDRFSAERLKGVDSTLKIQPAKLEDSAVYLCASSLGPPGQGNEKLFFGSGTQLSVL.